Included here is one T cell receptor beta chain sequence, with context. Its target is unknown. V lost 6 bases to trimming and J lost 4 bases, with 16 bases between them. CDR1 is SQVTM and CDR2 is ANQGSEA in the germline V gene. The CDR3 consists of 13 residues. TCRdb's copy holds only in-frame clones and misses some; the assay was immunoSEQ multiplex PCR. The data hold 90,000 to 150,000 clones, with roughly 88% observed a single time. The data originate from a study of cytomegalovirus exposure and HLA in healthy donors. In the study overall: The roughly 130 validation repertoires, a later analysis reported, used the same platform as the approximately 670 repertoires from the first cohort.

Findings and caveats of the study: Usually a TCR sequence was rare, but some public TCRs were found in many donors. Specific recognition of CMV antigens was confirmed in vitro for a few chains (all CMV-associated).

The study drew the donors from its roughly 120-subject validation cohort, separate from the roughly 710-subject first cohort. The origin of this receptor is a woman aged 18 to 35 in good health and CMV-seropositive. The V call is TRBV29-1, the J call TRBJ2-7, with D maybe TRBD2 (6 bases). Source material: PBMCs. CDR3 DNA sequence: TGCAGCGTGGACCGGTCGGGGGTTTACGAGCAGTACTTC. This sequence encodes CSVDRSGVYEQYF.